This TCR beta chain was captured in a study of blood T cell repertoires in COVID-19 (dated by TCRdb to between 2020 and 2021). Study-wide context: Collaborator samples came from the United States, Italy and Spain and covered acute and convalescent phases of COVID-19. The repertoires were released in a freely available public database meant as a resource for research on the immune response to SARS-CoV-2. Nearly every sample came with metadata listing a de-identified subject ID, COVID-19 status, age in years and sex. Where available, HLA class I and class II types were taken from metadata supplied by the sample provider and were not determined by assay-based typing. The samples were drawn from the first 160 participants of the ongoing ImmuneRACE study and from over a thousand subjects provided by 6 global collaborators. Deeply sampled blood TCRbeta repertoires from subjects exposed to, actively infected with, or recovered from COVID-19 were included in the dataset. The material from the prospective study consisted of cDNA or gDNA derived from T cells, B-cell-depleted T cells, or PBMCs.

Turning to this clone: This clone's antigen is unknown. Base qualities are not at hand, and no much larger clone is one base apart.

General findings and caveats noted by the study authors: How much clinical and demographic metadata was included differed by source and by participant, and the metadata was provided uncurated.

The immunoSEQ Assay, a bias-controlled multiplex PCR, was used to amplify TCRbeta CDR3 regions from genomic DNA. The published analysis was carried out like this. Nucleated cell counts per sample were estimated from amplification of reference gene primers within the assay. To quantify the absolute abundance of each unique TCRbeta CDR3 rearrangement, sequence reads were collapsed and filtered. Productive Simpson clonality was computed per sample as the square root of Simpson's diversity index over productive rearrangements. TCRdb took over this immuneACCESS table, retaining in-frame rearrangements with V and J assigned. Such tables are incomplete; in checked studies, under half of the missing clones stem from an unresolved V gene, and the remainder is unexplained. V and J calls and clone size follow that table, whereas D and trimming were derived from the DNA. This sample lists approximately 140,000 clones; more than 75% were detected once. The ten largest account for 1% to 1.5% of the sample.

V is trimmed back by 0 bases and J by 5 bases, and the junction contains 7 bases that no gene match accounts for. Via the germline V gene (reference sequence), CDR1 is SGHNT and CDR2 YYREEE. Counted from cysteine to phenylalanine, this CDR3 has 16 amino acids. Kept here is only the CDR3 DNA, which spans 48 bases and is read in frame from base 1. In the prospective study, participants were 18 to 89 years old, resided in 24 geographic areas of the United States, and were enrolled through a virtual design. In the prospective study, cohorts were assigned on the basis of participant-reported clinical history obtained from a screening survey and a study questionnaire. Mobile phlebotomists in the prospective study collected whole blood, serum and a nasopharyngeal or oropharyngeal swab from every participant. Additional blood draws and questionnaires over an approximately 2-month period could optionally be provided by prospective study participants. Before DNA extraction, prospective study blood samples were shipped either frozen or at room temperature.

The TCR comes from a woman aged 25 to 45 with acute COVID-19. Source material: PBMCs or T cells enriched from blood (not recorded which). The sequence joins TRBV5-4 to TRBJ2-3; 9 junctional bases match TRBD1. The CDR3 is CASSLADRGSVDTQYF. The DNA reads as follows: TGTGCCAGCAGCTTGGCCGACAGGGGGTCGGTAGATACGCAGTATTTT.